One sample yielded the 10 T cell receptor beta chains listed below, sequenced in a study of cytomegalovirus exposure and HLA in healthy donors. It was with 60 Vbeta and 13 Jbeta primers that the PCR ran. Sequencing used immunoSEQ multiplex PCR; TCRdb keeps in-frame clones, though not all of them. The sample holds fewer than 150,000 clones, 60% to 85% seen once. Sequenced: PBMCs. These receptor sequences come from a man aged 35 to 55 in good health and CMV-seropositive.

The chain links TRBV30 to TRBJ2-7; weak D call: TRBD1 (6 bases). V dropped 2 bases and J dropped 9 bases, with 14 bases sitting between them. This CDR3 has 12 amino acids. From germline, CDR1 is GTSNPN and CDR2 SVGIG (reference sequence). CDR3: CAWSPGQWWQYF. DNA of the CDR3: TGTGCCTGGAGTCCCGGACAGTGGTGGCAGTACTTC.

This clone appeared a few times. The chain combines TRBV10-3 with TRBJ2-7; the D is unclear. CDR3 length: 13 amino acids. V was clipped by 2 bases and J by 3 bases, with 8 bases between them. From germline, CDR1 is ENHRY and CDR2 SYGVKD. CDR3 bases: TGTGCCATCAGTGAGGGCAGGATCTACGAGCAGTACTTC. It yields the protein CAISEGRIYEQYF.

The chain has TRBV28 and TRBJ1-4, with 9 nucleotides matching TRBD1. Germline CDR1 and CDR2: MDHEN and SYDVKM. After removal of 6 bases from V and 7 bases from J, the junction contained 9 bases not matched to a gene. The CDR3 is 15 amino acids. The CDR3 is CASSEQGAMFEKLFF. Written as DNA, the CDR3 is TGTGCCAGCAGCGAACAGGGGGCTATGTTTGAAAAACTGTTTTTT. Complete variable domain (other parts from reference TRBV28 and TRBJ1-4): DVKVTQSSRYLVKRTGEKVFLECVQDMDHENMFWYRQDPGLGLRLIYFSYDVKMKEKGDIPEGYSVSREKKERFSLILESASTNQTSMYLCASSEQGAMFEKLFFGSGTQLSVL.

V usage is TRBV29-1 and J usage is TRBJ1-2; D is unclear. The CDR3 is made up of 13 amino acids. CDR1 and CDR2 (germline): SQVTM, ANQGSEA. V lost 6 bases to trimming and J lost 4 bases, with 15 bases between them. The CDR3 here is CSVIGESAYGYTF. The CDR3 DNA reads TGCAGCGTCATTGGGGAGTCTGCCTATGGCTACACCTTC.

In this sample, this clone turned up once. The V and J genes are TRBV7-6 and TRBJ1-1, with 7 bases lining up with TRBD1. CDR1 is SGHVS, CDR2 FNYEAQ, per germline. The CDR3 is 15 residues long. J gave up 0 bases and V 5 bases, and 6 bases lay outside the gene matches. CDR3 sequence reads: CASSRPGGMNTEAFF. In DNA, the CDR3 is TGTGCCAGCAGCCGACCAGGGGGGATGAACACTGAAGCTTTCTTT.

This clone has just a few counts. The chain joins TRBV4-1 to TRBJ1-5, with TRBD1 matching 10 bases. The CDR3 covers 17 residues. J lost 5 bases, V lost 3 bases, and 10 bases had no gene match. Looked up from germline, CDR1 is MGHRA and CDR2 is YSYEKL. The CDR3 DNA sequence: TGCGCCAGCAGCCAGCTACTTAAGGACAGGGGGTATCAGCCCCAGCATTTT. Its protein is CASSQLLKDRGYQPQHF.

The chain carries TRBV19 and TRBJ1-1; D gene uncertain. This CDR3 contains 13 residues. Germline V gene lookup returns CDR1 LNHDA and CDR2 SQIVND (reference sequence). V shed 5 bases and J shed 8 bases, with 15 bases lying between them. The chain's CDR3 is CASSGRSGLEAFF. The CDR3 DNA follows: TGTGCCAGTAGTGGCCGCTCGGGGTTGGAAGCTTTCTTT.

CDR3 sequence (DNA): TGTGCCAGCAGCTCTGGGACAGGGGGCACCGGGGAGCTGTTTTTT. It codes for CASSSGTGGTGELFF. V gene TRBV5-8 combines with J gene TRBJ2-2; 11 nucleotides align to TRBD1. J was trimmed by 4 bases and V by 3 bases; bases with no gene match: 2. The CDR3 loop spans 15 amino acids. CDR1 is SGHTS, CDR2 YDEGEE, per germline. Combining the CDR3 with reference TRBV5-8 and TRBJ2-2 gives the whole variable domain EAGVTQSPTHLIKTRGQQATLRCSPISGHTSVYWYQQALGLGLQFLLWYDEGEERNRGNFPPRFSGRQFPNYSSELNVNALELEDSALYLCASSSGTGGTGELFFGEGSRLTVL.

The rearrangement joins TRBV30 to TRBJ1-2; a weak D match, TRBD1 (6 bases). The V end was cut by 1 base, the J end by 8 bases, with 20 bases between. This CDR3 has 15 residues. Germline loops: CDR1 GTSNPN, CDR2 SVGIG (reference sequence). CDR3 sequence (DNA): TGTGCCTGGAGTGCGGCAGGGCGGGAGACAGGCGGCTACACCTTC. Protein sequence: CAWSAAGRETGGYTF.

This clone appeared a few times. The genes are TRBV5-1 and TRBJ1-1; unclear D gene. The V end was cut by 4 bases, the J end by 5 bases, with 18 bases between. The CDR3 has 15 residues. In germline, CDR1 is SGHRS, CDR2 YFSETQ. The CDR3 DNA reads as TGCGCCAGCAGCCGGATGCCATCCCCGGGGACTGAAGCTTTCTTT. Protein product: CASSRMPSPGTEAFF.